These T cell receptor beta chains were read from a single sample in a study of blood T cell repertoires in COVID-19. TCRdb's table, derived via immunoSEQ multiplex PCR, lists solely in-frame clones and lacks some. The table lists about 46,000 clones, approximately 85% of them singletons. What was sequenced was peripheral blood. The receptors stem from a human donor in a cohort sampled during active COVID-19. The donor label of this sample is uncertain. Each CDR3 is given with its conserved first and last residue. D genes are given only for firm matches.

j_call: TRBJ2-3; d_call: NA; v_call: TRBV7-2; cdr3_nt: TGTGCCAGCAGCTTTGGCCCTACAGATACGCAGTATTTT; cdr3_aa: CASSFGPTDTQYF
j_call: TRBJ1-2; d_call: NA; v_call: TRBV14; cdr3_nt: TGTGCCAGCAGCCCCACCTACTACGATGGCTACACCTTC; cdr3_aa: CASSPTYYDGYTF
j_call: TRBJ2-5; d_call: NA; v_call: TRBV4-1; cdr3_nt: TGCGCCAGCAGCCAAGTGGACTTCCAAGAGACCCAGTACTTC; cdr3_aa: CASSQVDFQETQYF
j_call: TRBJ2-5; d_call: TRBD2; v_call: TRBV2; cdr3_nt: TGTGCCAGCCGGGGGGGAGAGACCCAGTACTTC; cdr3_aa: CASRGGETQYF
j_call: TRBJ2-1; d_call: TRBD2; v_call: TRBV11-2; cdr3_nt: TGTGCCAGCAGCTCCGGGGGGTCCTCCTACAATGAGCAGTTCTTC; cdr3_aa: CASSSGGSSYNEQFF
j_call: TRBJ1-2; d_call: NA; v_call: TRBV19; cdr3_nt: TGTGCCACCCCAGGGCCCCTGAGGTATGGCTACACCTTC; cdr3_aa: CATPGPLRYGYTF
j_call: TRBJ2-5; d_call: NA; v_call: TRBV7-6; cdr3_nt: TGTGCCAGCAGCCCCGTTGGCTCCGGGGTTCAAGAGACCCAGTACTTC; cdr3_aa: CASSPVGSGVQETQYF
j_call: TRBJ2-1; d_call: TRBD2; v_call: TRBV19; cdr3_nt: TGTGCCAGTAGTGCACTAGCGGGGGTTAATGAGCAGTTCTTC; cdr3_aa: CASSALAGVNEQFF
j_call: TRBJ2-3; d_call: TRBD1; v_call: TRBV7-3; cdr3_nt: TGTGCCAGCAGCTCCTCTTTTCGGGGACAGAGGTGGGTAGAAGATACGCAGTATTTT; cdr3_aa: CASSSSFRGQRWVEDTQYF
j_call: TRBJ2-1; d_call: NA; v_call: TRBV5-1; cdr3_nt: TGCGCCAGCAGCTTATGGACAGTAGACAATGAGCAGTTCTTC; cdr3_aa: CASSLWTVDNEQFF
j_call: TRBJ2-3; d_call: NA; v_call: TRBV7-2; cdr3_nt: TGTGCCAGCAGCTTACGGTTGAGAGATACGCAGTATTTT; cdr3_aa: CASSLRLRDTQYF
j_call: TRBJ1-4; d_call: TRBD1; v_call: TRBV19; cdr3_nt: TGTGCCAGTAGTACAGGGGGAGCTACAACTAATGAAAAACTGTTTTTT; cdr3_aa: CASSTGGATTNEKLFF
j_call: TRBJ2-7; d_call: TRBD1; v_call: TRBV18; cdr3_nt: TGTGCCAGCTCACCGCGGACAGGGGGAAACGAGCAGTACTTC; cdr3_aa: CASSPRTGGNEQYF
j_call: TRBJ1-3; d_call: NA; v_call: TRBV11-2; cdr3_nt: TGTGCCAGCAGCAACGAAGCGGTTGGAAACACCATATATTTT; cdr3_aa: CASSNEAVGNTIYF
j_call: TRBJ1-1; d_call: TRBD1; v_call: TRBV4-1; cdr3_nt: TGCGCCAGCAGCCATTTTTCGACAGGGGGTTACACTGAAGCTTTCTTT; cdr3_aa: CASSHFSTGGYTEAFF
j_call: TRBJ2-1; d_call: TRBD2; v_call: TRBV6-2/TRBV6-3; cdr3_nt: TGTGCCAGCAGTTACGGAGGACTAGGCTCCTACAATGAGCAGTTCTTC; cdr3_aa: CASSYGGLGSYNEQFF
j_call: TRBJ2-2; d_call: NA; v_call: TRBV2; cdr3_nt: TGTGCCAGCAGTGACTGGACAGCCTCGAACACCGGGGAGCTGTTTTTT; cdr3_aa: CASSDWTASNTGELFF
j_call: TRBJ1-2; d_call: NA; v_call: TRBV10-2; cdr3_nt: TGCGCCAGCAGTGACAATAACTATGGCTACACCTTC; cdr3_aa: CASSDNNYGYTF
j_call: TRBJ2-2; d_call: NA; v_call: TRBV29-1; cdr3_nt: TGCAGCGGTGAATCTAACACCGGGGAGCTGTTTTTT; cdr3_aa: CSGESNTGELFF
j_call: TRBJ2-5; d_call: TRBD1; v_call: TRBV10-3; cdr3_nt: TGTGCCAACGGACAGGCCCCAGAGACCCAGTACTTC; cdr3_aa: CANGQAPETQYF
j_call: TRBJ1-4; d_call: NA; v_call: TRBV18; cdr3_nt: TGTGCCAGCTCACACTCTAGCAATAATGAAAAACTGTTTTTT; cdr3_aa: CASSHSSNNEKLFF
j_call: TRBJ2-7; d_call: TRBD1; v_call: TRBV4-1; cdr3_nt: TGCGCCAGCAGCCAACCCCGGACAGGGTCCTACGAGCAGTACTTC; cdr3_aa: CASSQPRTGSYEQYF
j_call: TRBJ1-1; d_call: TRBD1; v_call: TRBV5-1; cdr3_nt: TGCGCCAGCCTGGGACAGGGAAACACTGAAGCTTTCTTT; cdr3_aa: CASLGQGNTEAFF
j_call: TRBJ2-1; d_call: TRBD1; v_call: TRBV5-4; cdr3_nt: TGTGCCAGCAGCTTCCCCCCGGGACAGTCATCTGGCGAGCAGTTCTTC; cdr3_aa: CASSFPPGQSSGEQFF
j_call: TRBJ2-2; d_call: NA; v_call: TRBV19; cdr3_nt: TGTGCCAGTAGTATGAGACAGTTGAACACCGGGGAGCTGTTTTTT; cdr3_aa: CASSMRQLNTGELFF